This is a list of T cell receptor beta chains from one sample in a study of regulatory T cells. Assay: immunoSEQ multiplex PCR; the TCRdb copy retains only in-frame clones and omits some. The data contain around 4,000 clones, approximately 92% of them singletons. Input material: CD4+ Tregs sorted from blood. The receptors here all came from a child aged 2 to 10 with CD3G deficiency. The CDR3 runs from the conserved cysteine through the conserved F or W. Fields, in order: clone size, V gene, D gene, J gene, CDR3 length, CDR3 protein, CDR3 DNA. The D gene is left open where the match is weak. Size is stated for part of the rows, as once, few or many counts, or as a class when the clone is expanded.

clone_size: NA; v_call: TRBV6-1; d_call: NA; j_call: TRBJ2-3; cdr3_length: 16; cdr3_aa: CASSEVGNRDTDTQYF; cdr3_nt: TGTGCCAGCAGTGAGGTCGGGAACAGGGATACAGATACGCAGTATTTT
clone_size: NA; v_call: TRBV6-5; d_call: NA; j_call: TRBJ1-5; cdr3_length: 13; cdr3_aa: CASSYGQNQPQHF; cdr3_nt: TGTGCCAGCAGTTACGGGCAGAATCAGCCCCAGCATTTT
clone_size: large; v_call: TRBV6-1; d_call: TRBD1; j_call: TRBJ2-7; cdr3_length: 14; cdr3_aa: CASSRTGSSYEQYF; cdr3_nt: TGTGCCAGCAGTCGGACAGGGAGCTCCTACGAGCAGTACTTC
clone_size: NA; v_call: TRBV7-8; d_call: TRBD2; j_call: TRBJ2-5; cdr3_length: 18; cdr3_aa: CASSLTSGRGWYQETQYF; cdr3_nt: TGTGCCAGCAGCTTAACTAGCGGGAGGGGGTGGTACCAAGAGACCCAGTACTTC
clone_size: NA; v_call: TRBV5-1; d_call: TRBD2; j_call: TRBJ2-2; cdr3_length: 16; cdr3_aa: CASSTRLAGVGGELFF; cdr3_nt: TGCGCCAGCAGCACTCGACTAGCGGGAGTTGGCGGGGAGCTGTTTTTT
clone_size: few; v_call: TRBV6-1; d_call: TRBD1; j_call: TRBJ2-3; cdr3_length: 14; cdr3_aa: CASRRDRGTDTQYF; cdr3_nt: TGTGCCAGCAGGCGAGACAGGGGGACAGATACGCAGTATTTT
clone_size: NA; v_call: TRBV7-8; d_call: TRBD1; j_call: TRBJ2-7; cdr3_length: 13; cdr3_aa: CASSRDRGYEQYF; cdr3_nt: TGTGCCAGCAGCCGGGACAGGGGGTACGAGCAGTACTTC
clone_size: NA; v_call: TRBV19; d_call: NA; j_call: TRBJ2-2; cdr3_length: 16; cdr3_aa: CASSIRTSSGTGELFF; cdr3_nt: TGTGCCAGTAGTATTCGGACGTCCTCGGGCACCGGGGAGCTGTTTTTT
clone_size: NA; v_call: TRBV6-1; d_call: NA; j_call: TRBJ2-5; cdr3_length: 11; cdr3_aa: CASSETATQYF; cdr3_nt: TGTGCCAGCAGTGAAACGGCTACCCAGTACTTC
clone_size: NA; v_call: TRBV28; d_call: NA; j_call: TRBJ2-5; cdr3_length: 16; cdr3_aa: CASSLGGGARKETQYF; cdr3_nt: TGTGCCAGCAGTTTGGGCGGGGGCGCGCGAAAAGAGACCCAGTACTTC
clone_size: NA; v_call: TRBV6-1; d_call: NA; j_call: TRBJ1-1; cdr3_length: 13; cdr3_aa: CASSTGANTEAFF; cdr3_nt: TGTGCCAGCAGTACCGGGGCTAACACTGAAGCTTTCTTT
clone_size: NA; v_call: TRBV28; d_call: NA; j_call: TRBJ2-7; cdr3_length: 13; cdr3_aa: CASQAGSSYEQYF; cdr3_nt: TGTGCCAGCCAGGCAGGAAGCTCCTACGAGCAGTACTTC
clone_size: NA; v_call: TRBV5-1; d_call: NA; j_call: TRBJ2-1; cdr3_length: 15; cdr3_aa: CASSLGTGSYNEQFF; cdr3_nt: TGCGCCAGCAGCTTGGGGACCGGCTCCTACAATGAGCAGTTCTTC
clone_size: NA; v_call: TRBV5-1; d_call: NA; j_call: TRBJ1-4; cdr3_length: 15; cdr3_aa: CASSYQQGRYEKLFF; cdr3_nt: TGCGCCAGCAGCTACCAACAGGGTCGTTATGAAAAACTGTTTTTT
clone_size: NA; v_call: TRBV19; d_call: NA; j_call: TRBJ1-5; cdr3_length: 15; cdr3_aa: CASSRSIHSNQPQHF; cdr3_nt: TGTGCCAGTAGTAGAAGCATTCATAGCAATCAGCCCCAGCATTTT
clone_size: NA; v_call: TRBV5-1; d_call: NA; j_call: TRBJ1-1; cdr3_length: 14; cdr3_aa: CASSRRGDGTEAFF; cdr3_nt: TGCGCCAGCAGCCGGAGGGGGGACGGCACTGAAGCTTTCTTT
clone_size: NA; v_call: TRBV10-3; d_call: NA; j_call: TRBJ2-6; cdr3_length: 15; cdr3_aa: CAISAGSSGANVLTF; cdr3_nt: TGTGCCATCAGTGCTGGGTCCTCTGGGGCCAACGTCCTGACTTTC
clone_size: NA; v_call: TRBV10-3; d_call: TRBD2; j_call: TRBJ2-7; cdr3_length: 13; cdr3_aa: CAISDLGGNEQYF; cdr3_nt: TGTGCCATCAGTGATCTGGGGGGGAACGAGCAGTACTTC
clone_size: NA; v_call: TRBV5-1; d_call: TRBD2; j_call: TRBJ2-1; cdr3_length: 13; cdr3_aa: CASRAGEHNEQFF; cdr3_nt: TGCGCCAGCCGAGCGGGAGAACACAATGAGCAGTTCTTC
clone_size: NA; v_call: TRBV19; d_call: TRBD1; j_call: TRBJ1-2; cdr3_length: 14; cdr3_aa: CASSARTGLGGYTF; cdr3_nt: TGTGCCAGTAGTGCCCGGACAGGGTTGGGCGGCTACACCTTC
clone_size: NA; v_call: TRBV28; d_call: TRBD1; j_call: TRBJ2-1; cdr3_length: 15; cdr3_aa: CASSLPGQGRGEQFF; cdr3_nt: TGTGCCAGCAGTTTACCGGGACAGGGGAGAGGTGAGCAGTTCTTC
clone_size: NA; v_call: TRBV6-6; d_call: NA; j_call: TRBJ2-3; cdr3_length: 12; cdr3_aa: CASSFYTDTQYF; cdr3_nt: TGTGCCAGCAGTTTCTACACAGATACGCAGTATTTT